Listed here is a single TCR beta chain. At one end the junction does not follow the germline gene, possibly because of a read error. The CDR3 has 12 amino acids. CDR1 SQVTM and CDR2 ANQGSEA come from the germline V gene. The sample is drawn from a study of tumor-infiltrating lymphocytes in primary liver carcinoma. From unsorted bulk tissue weighing roughly 17-31 mg, DNA and RNA were co-extracted. Making TCR beta cDNA involved approximately 530 ng total RNA and a constant-region primer. Each TCR beta library was derived from three nested multiplex PCR rounds that employed slightly modified ARM-PCR. A C-beta reverse primer and TRBV1-TRBV30 forward primers served in each of the first two PCR rounds, at ten to eleven cycles apiece. TCRdb processed the multiplex PCR reads anew with MiXCR; each CDR3 protein has one entry. The table has approximately 76,000 distinct CDR3 sequences, around 75% seen once.

Sequenced material: liver tumor tissue from sampling region 4. Described subset: tumor region T4, right-lateral pole. The J gene is TRBJ2-7, the V gene TRBV29-1; the D is unclear. This clonotype was obtained from a woman aged 60-75 years with primary liver carcinoma and hepatitis B virus infection. The CDR3 spells CSVAPRSYEQCF. CDR3 nucleotide sequence: TGCAGCGTTGCCCCAAGGTCCTACGAGCAGTGCTTC.